This TCR beta chain appears in the sequencing data of a study of T cell responses to AZD1222 COVID-19 vaccine. Study observations and caveats: Variant regions that are unmutated are reportedly the target of nearly half of spike-specific TCRs. The study found Spike-specific TCR breadth and depth rose after two AZD1222 doses. Repertoire samples came only from after the peak T cell response.

Comments on this clone: What it binds is unknown.

Timing groups of about 4 and about 12 weeks for second doses were pooled. CDR1 SGHRS and CDR2 YFSETQ come from the germline V gene. V was cut by 4 bases and J by 0 bases, with 8 bases left in between. The CDR3 sequence is 15 residues long. TCRdb keeps only in-frame clones here, not all; method: immunoSEQ multiplex PCR. The sample contains under 200,000 clones, roughly 88% of which appear only once. The chain uses TRBV5-1 and TRBJ2-6; unclear D gene. The receptor comes from an adult who received the AZD1222 COVID-19 vaccine. The material sequenced was peripheral blood, taken 28 days after the second AZD1222 dose. The CDR3 reads CASSLLPSGANVLTF. DNA of the CDR3: TGCGCCAGCAGCCTGCTGCCCTCTGGGGCCAACGTCCTGACTTTC.